These 30 T cell receptor beta chains were sequenced from one sample in a study of response to subunit inactivated influenza vaccine. Using its own MiXCR run on the RT-PCR reads, TCRdb lists one record per CDR3 protein. The table has 590,000 or so distinct CDR3 sequences, approximately 14% seen once; the top ten hold less than 9%. The sample consisted of PBMCs from blood, taken roughly 2 weeks before vaccination. The receptors originated from a middle-aged man who received an inactivated influenza vaccine.

This clonotype was seen a few times. The chain employs TRBV20-1 and TRBJ2-7; TRBD2 matches 9 bases. The junction had 3 bases not matched to a gene; V was cut back by 2 bases and J by 4 bases. This CDR3 has 13 residues. In germline, CDR1 is DFQATT, CDR2 SNEGSKA (reference sequence). CDR3 sequence reads: CSARLAGIYEQYF. Here the CDR3 DNA reads TGCAGTGCTAGACTAGCGGGAATTTACGAGCAGTACTTC.

This rearrangement joins TRBV7-8 to TRBJ2-1; 9 nucleotides align to TRBD2. The CDR3 totals 15 residues. V shed 3 bases and J 7 bases; nucleotides not matched to a gene: 7. Germline lookup yields CDR1 SGHVS and CDR2 FQNEAQ. The CDR3 loop reads CASSFGRGGGNEQFF. The CDR3 DNA reads as TGTGCCAGCAGCTTCGGGCGGGGGGGCGGAAATGAGCAGTTCTTC. The variable domain in full, with the rest retrieved from reference TRBV7-8 and TRBJ2-1, is GAGVSQSPRYKVAKRGQDVALRCDPISGHVSLFWYQQALGQGPEFLTYFQNEAQLDKSGLPSDRFFAERPEGSVSTLKIQRTQQEDSAVYLCASSFGRGGGNEQFFGPGTRLTVL.

The V and J genes are TRBV7-9 and TRBJ2-1; perhaps TRBD1 as D (5 bases). This CDR3 is 12 amino acids long. Per germline, CDR1 SEHNR and CDR2 FQNEAQ (reference sequence). Trimming shortened V by 6 bases and J by 5 bases, and 8 bases separated the two germline ends. CDR3 loop: CASSSQDNEQFF. The CDR3 DNA reads as TGTGCCAGCAGTTCACAGGACAATGAGCAGTTCTTC.

This clonotype was counted between two and nine times. The rearrangement uses TRBV7-8 and TRBJ1-5; D uncertain. Germline V lookup: CDR1 SGHVS, CDR2 FQNEAQ. CDR3 size: 14 residues. V was shortened by 0 bases and J by 6 bases, with 9 bases between the two germline ends. The CDR3 DNA reads as TGTGCCAGCAGCTTAGCGAGAGATTCTCAGCCCCAGCATTTT. The encoded protein is CASSLARDSQPQHF.

The rearrangement links TRBV7-9 to TRBJ2-7; D call uncertain. Trimming took 3 bases from V and 9 from J, leaving 12 bases between them. The CDR3 has 12 residues. Germline CDR1 and CDR2: SEHNR and FQNEAQ (reference sequence). The CDR3 region is CASSLDDSRQYF. DNA for the CDR3: TGTGCCAGCAGCTTGGATGACTCAAGGCAGTACTTC.

The V gene is TRBV20-1, the J gene TRBJ1-4; 7 nucleotides align to TRBD1. The trim removed 4 bases at V and 7 bases at J, leaving 6 bases unmatched. There are 13 residues in the CDR3. Germline values: CDR1 DFQATT, CDR2 SNEGSKA (reference sequence). CDR3 sequence reads: CSAKGAWGEKLFF. The CDR3 DNA sequence: TGCAGTGCTAAGGGGGCCTGGGGTGAAAAACTGTTTTTT.

This clonotype was detected a few times. V gene TRBV5-6 combines with J gene TRBJ1-2; D is unresolved. CDR1 is SGHDT, CDR2 YYEEEE, per germline. V lost 2 bases and J 2 bases, leaving 16 bases between the germline ends. The CDR3 has 16 amino acids. CDR3 in amino acids: CASSFLLSTLNYGYTF. The CDR3 nucleotides are TGTGCCAGCAGCTTCCTCCTATCGACGTTGAACTATGGCTACACCTTC.

This chain connects TRBV20-1 to TRBJ1-1; a weak D match, TRBD1 (6 bases). This CDR3 spans 15 amino acids. V was cut by 5 bases and J by 2 bases, with 18 bases left in between. Germline-derived CDR1 and CDR2 are DFQATT and SNEGSKA (reference sequence). CDR3 amino acids: CSASNWEGGNTEAFF. In nucleotides, the CDR3 is TGCAGTGCTTCGAACTGGGAAGGGGGTAACACTGAAGCTTTCTTT.

Many counts were recorded for this clonotype. This chain links TRBV5-1 with TRBJ2-7; D perhaps matches TRBD1 (6 bases). The length of the CDR3 is 14 residues. Trimming removed 4 bases at V and 2 bases at J, with 13 bases between. Looked up from germline, CDR1 is SGHRS and CDR2 is YFSETQ. The CDR3 DNA reads as TGCGCCAGCAGCCAGCGACAGGAACCCTACGAGCAGTACTTC. Its protein product is CASSQRQEPYEQYF.

V gene TRBV2 combines with J gene TRBJ1-5; weak D call: TRBD1 (6 bases). The V end lost 1 base, the J end lost 6 bases, and 10 bases lay between the germline ends. The CDR3 length is 14 residues. Germline V gene sequence: CDR1 SNHLY, CDR2 FYNNEI. The CDR3: CASSEEKGGQPQHF. CDR3 DNA sequence: TGTGCCAGCAGTGAAGAAAAGGGGGGTCAGCCCCAGCATTTT.

This clonotype was found once. The rearrangement joins TRBV10-2 to TRBJ2-7, with no clear D. Trimming stripped 1 base from V and 1 base from J, with 8 bases between. The length of the CDR3 is 14 residues. CDR1 is WSHSY, CDR2 SAAADI, per germline. CDR3 protein: CASSEYGGSYEQYF. The CDR3 nucleotides are TGCGCCAGCAGTGAGTATGGCGGATCCTACGAGCAGTACTTC.

The chain joins TRBV5-6 to TRBJ1-2, with D unresolved. Per the germline V gene, CDR1 is SGHDT and CDR2 is YYEEEE. The CDR3 spans 11 residues. V lost 4 bases and J 7 bases, leaving 8 bases between the germline ends. The CDR3 here is CASSRTGGYTF. The CDR3 region has the DNA TGTGCCAGCAGCAGGACGGGTGGCTACACCTTC.

This clonotype was counted a few times. This chain connects TRBV29-1 to TRBJ2-1; 11 bases are shared with TRBD2. The CDR3 totals 16 residues. Germline values: CDR1 SQVTM, CDR2 ANQGSEA. V was pared by 5 bases and J by 4 bases, with 10 bases of the junction left unmatched. The CDR3 region has the DNA TGCAGCGTTAGGACTAGCGGGTTCCCCCCATACAATGAGCAGTTCTTC. It specifies CSVRTSGFPPYNEQFF.

The chain carries TRBV12-3 or TRBV12-4 and TRBJ1-2, with 10 bases lining up with TRBD1. V shed 3 bases, J shed 8 bases, and the junction held 3 bases outside the gene matches. This CDR3 spans 13 amino acids. CDR3 DNA: TGTGCCAGCAGTTTTGGGACAGGGGTAGGCTACACCTTC. It codes for CASSFGTGVGYTF.

V and J are TRBV27 and TRBJ2-2, with D perhaps matching TRBD1 (5 bases). Germline loops: CDR1 MNHEY, CDR2 SMNVEV (reference sequence). This CDR3 region has 12 residues. V dropped 2 bases and J dropped 11 bases, with 9 bases sitting between them. CDR3 residues: CASSLIQGELFF. For the CDR3, the DNA is TGTGCCAGCAGTTTAATCCAGGGAGAGCTGTTTTTT.

The chain is built from TRBV19 and TRBJ2-3; 8 nucleotides match TRBD2. Germline trimming cut 6 bases from V and 4 bases from J; bases unmatched to any gene: 6. This CDR3 comprises 14 residues. Germline V gene lookup returns CDR1 LNHDA and CDR2 SQIVND (reference sequence). CDR3 sequence: CASSATGGPDTQYF. The CDR3 region has the DNA TGTGCCAGTAGCGCCACGGGAGGGCCAGATACGCAGTATTTT.

This clonotype was recorded only once. The gene calls are TRBV5-1 and TRBJ2-1, with D possibly being TRBD1 (5 bases). The germline V gene has CDR1 SGHRS and CDR2 YFSETQ. V gave up 0 bases and J gave up 0 bases, with 13 bases separating them. This CDR3 is built from 17 residues. The CDR3 DNA sequence: TGCGCCAGCAGCTTGGCCGTGCGACAGAGCTCCTACAATGAGCAGTTCTTC. It is translated as CASSLAVRQSSYNEQFF.

This chain joins TRBV4-3 and TRBJ2-2; TRBD2 matches 11 bases. The CDR3 totals 17 residues. In germline, CDR1 is LGHNA, CDR2 YSLEER. V lost 3 bases, J lost 1 base, and 4 bases stayed unmatched. The CDR3 protein is CASSHVLAGENTGELFF. The CDR3 DNA reads TGCGCCAGCAGCCATGTACTAGCGGGGGAGAACACCGGGGAGCTGTTTTTT.

A few counts support this clonotype. The chain is built from TRBV28 and TRBJ1-5; D remains ambiguous. Per germline, CDR1 MDHEN and CDR2 SYDVKM. This CDR3 region has 15 residues. V was pared by 3 bases and J by 1 base, with 10 bases between. CDR3 nucleotide sequence: TGTGCCAGCAGTTTTATTCCCGGGAGCAATCAGCCCCAGCATTTT. The encoded protein is CASSFIPGSNQPQHF.

This clonotype has a handful of counts. The rearrangement uses TRBV4-2 and TRBJ1-2; 7 positions agree with TRBD1. V gave up 0 bases and J gave up 4 bases; unmatched junction bases: 11. The CDR3 consists of 17 residues. Per the germline V gene, CDR1 is LGHNA and CDR2 is YNFKEQ. CDR3 nucleotide sequence: TGTGCCAGCAGCCAAGATACTTATCAGGGGGTAGCCTATGGCTACACCTTC. It translates to CASSQDTYQGVAYGYTF.

In this sample, this clonotype turned up a few times. The chain uses TRBV28 and TRBJ1-2; no definite D call. This CDR3 has 13 residues. Germline CDR1 and CDR2: MDHEN and SYDVKM. Trimming cost V 3 bases and J 8 bases, with 13 bases left between them. The CDR3: CASSFFVLNGYTF. In DNA, the CDR3 is TGTGCCAGCAGTTTTTTCGTCCTTAACGGCTACACCTTC.

This sequence joins TRBV11-3 and TRBJ2-5, with 9 bases lining up with TRBD1. Germline-derived CDR1 and CDR2 are SGHNT and YENEEA. The CDR3 contains 15 residues. V gave up 4 bases and J gave up 4 bases; unmatched junction bases: 7. The CDR3 DNA sequence: TGTGCCAGCAGCTCCGGGACAGGGTTCGGAGAGACCCAGTACTTC. Translating gives CASSSGTGFGETQYF. Full variable domain (outside the CDR3, taken from reference TRBV11-3 and TRBJ2-5): EAGVVQSPRYKIIEKKQPVAFWCNPISGHNTLYWYLQNLGQGPELLIRYENEEAVDDSQLPKDRFSAERLKGVDSTLKIQPAELGDSAVYLCASSSGTGFGETQYFGPGTRLLVL.

This clonotype was seen more than once but under ten times. The rearrangement joins TRBV5-1 to TRBJ2-5, with D perhaps matching TRBD1 (6 bases). The V end lost 3 bases, the J end lost 5 bases, and 14 bases lay between the germline ends. Looked up from germline, CDR1 is SGHRS and CDR2 is YFSETQ. This CDR3 is built from 14 residues. The chain's CDR3 is CASSSDTGLETQYF. DNA of the CDR3: TGCGCCAGCAGCTCAGATACAGGGTTGGAGACCCAGTACTTC. The complete variable domain, with remaining parts taken from reference TRBV5-1 and TRBJ2-5, reads KAGVTQTPRYLIKTRGQQVTLSCSPISGHRSVSWYQQTPGQGLQFLFEYFSETQRNKGNFPGRFSGRQFSNSRSEMNVSTLELGDSALYLCASSSDTGLETQYFGPGTRLLVL.

This chain connects TRBV27 to TRBJ2-7; D is unclear. The length of the CDR3 is 13 residues. Germline CDR1 reads MNHEY; CDR2 reads SMNVEV (reference sequence). Trimming removed 6 bases at V and 3 bases at J, with 12 bases between. CDR3 region: CASSLTPFYEQYF. DNA of the CDR3: TGTGCCAGCAGCCTAACTCCCTTCTACGAGCAGTACTTC.

This clonotype has only a few counts. The chain combines TRBV7-9 with TRBJ2-1, with D maybe TRBD2 (5 bases). Germline assignment: CDR1 SEHNR and CDR2 FQNEAQ (reference sequence). CDR3 length: 13 residues. Trimming left V 2 bases short and J 9 bases short, with 11 bases between. CDR3: CASSLTERVEQFF. CDR3 in DNA: TGTGCCAGCAGCTTAACGGAGAGGGTTGAGCAGTTCTTC.

There are many counts of this clonotype. In DNA, the CDR3 is TGCGCCAGCACCCTAGCGGGACGGATTGGTACAGATACGCAGTATTTT. This translates into CASTLAGRIGTDTQYF. This rearrangement joins TRBV5-1 to TRBJ2-3; TRBD2 matches 9 bases. The CDR3 is 16 amino acids. Losses at the gene ends were 6 bases for V and 3 bases for J; bases not matched to a gene: 11. Per germline, CDR1 SGHRS and CDR2 YFSETQ.

The rearrangement uses TRBV7-2 and TRBJ2-2; 9 bases map to TRBD2. V shed 4 bases and J 6 bases; nucleotides not matched to a gene: 3. Per germline, CDR1 SGHTA and CDR2 FQGNSA. The CDR3 contains 14 residues. The CDR3: CASSSTSGPGELFF. CDR3 in DNA: TGTGCCAGCAGCTCAACTAGCGGGCCCGGGGAGCTGTTTTTT.

This clonotype was observed a handful of times. The genes are TRBV28 and TRBJ2-7; 13 bases are shared with TRBD2. CDR1 is MDHEN, CDR2 SYDVKM, per germline. The CDR3 extends over 15 amino acids. V was clipped by 4 bases and J by 3 bases; unmatched bases: 3. In DNA, the CDR3 is TGTGCCAGCAGTTACGGACTAGCGGGGGACTACGAGCAGTACTTC. This codes for CASSYGLAGDYEQYF.

This clonotype was counted a few times. The V call is TRBV6-5, the J call TRBJ1-5; D ambiguous. The germline CDR1 and CDR2 sequences are MNHEY and SVGAGI. CDR3 length equals 18 residues. Trimming left V 2 bases short and J 0 bases short, with 17 bases between. DNA for the CDR3: TGTGCCAGCAGTTACCCGGACCGTCCAACAGATAGCAATCAGCCCCAGCATTTT. Its translation: CASSYPDRPTDSNQPQHF.

A few counts support this clonotype. The rearrangement joins TRBV6-5 to TRBJ2-2; D is perhaps TRBD1 (5 bases). Trimming removed 8 bases at V and 6 bases at J, with 7 bases between. Germline CDR1 is MNHEY and CDR2 is SVGAGI. CDR3 length equals 11 residues. As DNA, the CDR3 is TGTGCCAGCGGGGCAGCCGGGGAGCTGTTTTTT. It is translated as CASGAAGELFF.